The TCR beta chain under discussion was sequenced for a study of cytomegalovirus exposure and HLA in healthy donors. This clone came up a few times. Its antigen is currently unknown. V shed 4 bases and J 5 bases; nucleotides not matched to a gene: 9. The germline gives CDR1 SGHRS, CDR2 YFSETQ. The CDR3 covers 15 residues. Donors consisted of healthy bone marrow donors. PCR amplification relied on 60 Vbeta primers (plus 13 Jbeta primers). Clones were sequenced by immunoSEQ multiplex PCR, and TCRdb holds only the in-frame ones, with some missing. The sample holds about 150,000 clones, 50% to 75% seen once. Study-level results: A later analysis reportedly found fewer N-insertions in an Asian-associated ancestry cluster than the roughly 680-donor mean. As a later analysis revealed, most CMV-associated TCR beta chains appeared HLA-restricted.

The V and J genes are TRBV5-1 and TRBJ2-5; TRBD2 agrees at 9 bases. The sample taken for sequencing was PBMCs. The TCR was taken from a woman aged 55-70 years in good health and CMV-seropositive. The CDR3, as DNA: TGCGCCAGCAGCCTGGGGACTAGCCCTGCGGAGACCCAGTACTTC. Translating it yields CASSLGTSPAETQYF.